This entry lists 8 T cell receptor beta chains sequenced from one sample in a study of beta chain features in type 1 diabetes. Overall study findings and caveats: Significant though moderate, a shortening of TCRB CDR3s appeared in all four CD4+ subsets of Type 1 diabetes patients.

The antigens these receptors bind are not known. The investigators reverse transcribed all of the isolated RNA, so they sequenced expressed TCRB transcripts. Clones were sequenced by immunoSEQ multiplex PCR, and TCRdb holds only the in-frame ones, with some missing. The sample gives under 250,000 clones, about 14% of which show up once; 0.015% to 0.02% is in the top ten. Material for sequencing was naive CD4+ T cells from blood. Receptor source: a man aged 25 to 40 with type 1 diabetes.

The gene calls are TRBV6-5 and TRBJ1-1; tentatively, D is TRBD1 (5 bases). CDR1 is MNHEY and CDR2 is SVGAGI in the germline V gene. The CDR3 runs to 14 residues. V lost 0 bases and J 0 bases, leaving 5 bases between the germline ends. The chain's CDR3 is CASSYSDMNTEAFF. In DNA form, the CDR3 reads TGTGCCAGCAGTTACTCGGACATGAACACTGAAGCTTTCTTT.

This clone has more than one count but fewer than ten. Other DNA sequences within the sample encode an identical CDR3. The V gene is TRBV29-1, the J gene TRBJ1-5, with D uncertain. CDR3 length equals 12 residues. The germline V gene has CDR1 SQVTM and CDR2 ANQGSEA. Trimming removed 6 bases at V and 3 bases at J, with 9 bases between. The CDR3 bases are TGCAGCGTCGCCGGGGTCAATCAGCCCCAGCATTTT. Encoded protein: CSVAGVNQPQHF.

CDR3 loop: CASSLIGQTGYTF. CDR3 bases: TGTGCCAGCAGTTTAATTGGACAGACGGGCTACACCTTC. The chain is built from TRBV27 and TRBJ1-2, with TRBD1 as a possible D gene (6 bases). From germline, CDR1 is MNHEY and CDR2 SMNVEV (reference sequence). This CDR3 comprises 13 residues. Trimming took off 2 bases at V and 8 bases at J, with 12 bases between the two ends.

This clone was recorded a few times. The gene calls are TRBV19 and TRBJ1-2, with 8 nucleotides matching TRBD1. V shed 8 bases, J shed 2 bases, and the junction held 4 bases outside the gene matches. This CDR3 has 13 amino acids. CDR1 and CDR2 (germline): LNHDA, SQIVND (reference sequence). The CDR3 coding sequence is TGTGCCAGTTTTGACAGGGGAAACTATGGCTACACCTTC. Amino acids: CASFDRGNYGYTF. The variable domain in full, with the rest retrieved from reference TRBV19 and TRBJ1-2, is DGGITQSPKYLFRKEGQNVTLSCEQNLNHDAMYWYRQDPGQGLRLIYYSQIVNDFQKGDIAEGYSVSREKKESFPLTVTSAQKNPTAFYLCASFDRGNYGYTFGSGTRLTVV.

This clone was detected only a few times. J is TRBJ1-1 and V is TRBV16, with 8 nucleotides matching TRBD1. The CDR3 consists of 14 residues. The J segment lost 4 bases and the V segment lost 5 bases, leaving 6 bases of the junction unmatched. The germline gives CDR1 KGHSY, CDR2 FQNENV. The CDR3 here is CASSVGTGSTEAFF. CDR3 coding DNA: TGTGCCAGCAGCGTAGGGACAGGTTCCACTGAAGCTTTCTTT. Full variable domain (outside the CDR3, taken from reference TRBV16 and TRBJ1-1): GEEVAQTPKHLVRGEGQKAKLYCAPIKGHSYVFWYQQVLKNEFKFLISFQNENVFDETGMPKERFSAKCLPNSPCSLEIQATKLEDSAVYFCASSVGTGSTEAFFGQGTRLTVV.

This clone was recorded a few times. J is TRBJ2-5 and V is TRBV19; 8 bases are shared with TRBD1. The germline gives CDR1 LNHDA, CDR2 SQIVND (reference sequence). This CDR3 region has 13 residues. V was clipped by 4 bases and J by 4 bases; unmatched bases: 2. This CDR3 is CASSTQGVETQYF. For the CDR3, the DNA is TGTGCCAGTAGTACACAGGGGGTAGAGACCCAGTACTTC.

This rearrangement joins TRBV13 to TRBJ2-3; TRBD2 agrees at 10 bases. The CDR3 is made up of 15 amino acids. Unmatched junction bases numbered 2, after V lost 5 bases and J lost 0 bases. Germline CDR1 is PRHDT and CDR2 is FYEKMQ (reference sequence). The CDR3 nucleotides are TGTGCCAGCAGCCAAGCGGGGGGGAGCACAGATACGCAGTATTTT. This gives the protein CASSQAGGSTDTQYF.

This clone has just a few counts. The gene calls are TRBV11-3 and TRBJ1-6, with D tentatively TRBD1 (5 bases). The CDR3 is made up of 13 amino acids. Germline CDR1 reads SGHNT; CDR2 reads YENEEA. Trimming shortened V by 4 bases and J by 10 bases, and 11 bases separated the two germline ends. CDR3 coding DNA: TGTGCCAGCAGCTCGGGGGGGAACTCACCCCTCCACTTT. Its translation is CASSSGGNSPLHF.